This T cell receptor (beta chain) was retrieved from a study of shared clonotypes between healthy human individuals. Study-wide results and limits: Compared with memory subsets, naive subsets generally had larger estimated richness. Among a few donors, roughly 5.5% of naive CD4 clonotypes were found in common.

As regards this clone: Antigen specificity is unknown.

The authors' processing: From ImmunoSEQ came sequences covering only the junction and carrying no quality scores, so filtering differed. Only in-frame clones appear in the TCRdb table, and some are missing; sequencing was by immunoSEQ multiplex PCR. The DNA gave D and trimming, while V, J and clone size come from that table. The sample lists about 1 million clones, approximately 76% seen once, with approximately 1.5% in the top ten. Germline V gene lookup returns CDR1 LGHNA and CDR2 YSLEER. Trimming removed 3 bases from V and 8 bases from J; junction bases left unmatched: 9. The CDR3 loop spans 16 amino acids.

The TCR originated in a man aged 18 to 30 in good health. V gene TRBV4-3 combines with J gene TRBJ2-1; 11 nucleotides align to TRBD2. Sequencing was performed on memory CD4+ T cells sorted from blood. The subset was: CD45RA-negative fraction. DNA for the CDR3: TGCGCCAGCAGCCAGCTCACTAGCGGGAGTGGCGATGAGCAGTTCTTC. This codes for CASSQLTSGSGDEQFF.